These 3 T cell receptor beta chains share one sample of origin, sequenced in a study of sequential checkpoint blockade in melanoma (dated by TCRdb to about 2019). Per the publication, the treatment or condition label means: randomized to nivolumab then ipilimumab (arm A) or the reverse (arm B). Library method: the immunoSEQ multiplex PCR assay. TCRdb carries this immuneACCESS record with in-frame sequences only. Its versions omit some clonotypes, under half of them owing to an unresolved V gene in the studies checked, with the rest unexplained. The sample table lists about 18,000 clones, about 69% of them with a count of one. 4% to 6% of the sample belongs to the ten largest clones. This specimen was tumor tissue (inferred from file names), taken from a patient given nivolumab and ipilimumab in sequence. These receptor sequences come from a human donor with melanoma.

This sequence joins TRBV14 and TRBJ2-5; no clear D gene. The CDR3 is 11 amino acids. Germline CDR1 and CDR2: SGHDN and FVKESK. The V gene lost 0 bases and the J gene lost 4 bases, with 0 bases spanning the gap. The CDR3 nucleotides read TGTGCCAGCAGCCAAGAAGAGACCCAGTACTTC. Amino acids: CASSQEETQYF.

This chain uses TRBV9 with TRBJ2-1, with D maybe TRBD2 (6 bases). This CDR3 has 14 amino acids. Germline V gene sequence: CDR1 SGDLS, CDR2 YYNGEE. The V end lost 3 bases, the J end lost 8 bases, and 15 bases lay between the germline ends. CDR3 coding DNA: TGTGCCAGCAGCGCATGGGACTCGGTCGATGAGCAGTTCTTC. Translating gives CASSAWDSVDEQFF. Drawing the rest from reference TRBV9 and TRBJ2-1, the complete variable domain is DSGVTQTPKHLITATGQRVTLRCSPRSGDLSVYWYQQSLDQGLQFLIQYYNGEERAKGNILERFSAQQFPDLHSELNLSSLELGDSALYFCASSAWDSVDEQFFGPGTRLTVL.

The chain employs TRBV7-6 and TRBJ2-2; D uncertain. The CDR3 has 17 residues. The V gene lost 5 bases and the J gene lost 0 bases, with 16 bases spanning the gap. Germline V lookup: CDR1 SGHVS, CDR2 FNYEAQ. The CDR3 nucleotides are TGTGCCAGCAGCCCAGAGCAACAGAGAGCGAACACCGGGGAGCTGTTTTTT. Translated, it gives CASSPEQQRANTGELFF.